This TCR beta chain was found in a study of blood T cell repertoires in COVID-19. Study background: From the United States, Italy and Spain came samples of acute and convalescent COVID-19.

Some clones are missing from TCRdb's copy, which holds only in-frame ones; the method was immunoSEQ multiplex PCR. The data hold 130,000 to 150,000 clones, with about 86% observed a single time. The clonotype originates from a woman aged 45-60 years with active or convalescent COVID-19. The sample comprised peripheral blood.

The CDR3 loop reads CASSRLLAGEYEQYF. The CDR3 nucleotides are TGTGCCAGCTCGCGCCTGCTAGCGGGAGAATACGAGCAGTACTTC. V is TRBV18 and J is TRBJ2-7; TRBD2 aligns across 10 bases. After removal of 6 bases from V and 4 bases from J, the junction contained 9 bases not matched to a gene. This CDR3 is built from 15 residues. Per germline, CDR1 KGHSH and CDR2 LQKENI.